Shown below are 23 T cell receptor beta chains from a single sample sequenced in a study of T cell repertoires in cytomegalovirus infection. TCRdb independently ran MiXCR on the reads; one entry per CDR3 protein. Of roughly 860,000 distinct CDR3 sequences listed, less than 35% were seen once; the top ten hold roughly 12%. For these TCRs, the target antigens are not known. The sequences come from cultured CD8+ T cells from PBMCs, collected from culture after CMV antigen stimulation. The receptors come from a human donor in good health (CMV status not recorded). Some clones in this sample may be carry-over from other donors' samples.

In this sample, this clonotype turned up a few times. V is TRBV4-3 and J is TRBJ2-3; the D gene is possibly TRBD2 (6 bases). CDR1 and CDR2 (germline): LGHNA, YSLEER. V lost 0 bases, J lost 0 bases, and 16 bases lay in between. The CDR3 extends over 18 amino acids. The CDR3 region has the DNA TGCGCCAGCAGCCAAGATATAGGACTACCATCTAGCACAGATACGCAGTATTTT. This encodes CASSQDIGLPSSTDTQYF.

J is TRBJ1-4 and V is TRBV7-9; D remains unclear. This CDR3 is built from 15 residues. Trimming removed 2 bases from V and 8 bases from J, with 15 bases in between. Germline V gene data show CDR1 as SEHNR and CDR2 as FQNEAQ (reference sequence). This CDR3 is CASSLSAAGTEKLFF. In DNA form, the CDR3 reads TGTGCCAGCAGCTTATCGGCGGCCGGAACCGAAAAACTGTTTTTT.

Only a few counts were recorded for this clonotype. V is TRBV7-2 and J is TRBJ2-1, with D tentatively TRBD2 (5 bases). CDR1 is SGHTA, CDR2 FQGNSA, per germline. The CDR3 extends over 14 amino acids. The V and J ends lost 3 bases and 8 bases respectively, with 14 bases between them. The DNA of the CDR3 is TGTGCCAGCAGCTTCAGGCCCCACGGGGATGAGCAGTTCTTC. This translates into CASSFRPHGDEQFF.

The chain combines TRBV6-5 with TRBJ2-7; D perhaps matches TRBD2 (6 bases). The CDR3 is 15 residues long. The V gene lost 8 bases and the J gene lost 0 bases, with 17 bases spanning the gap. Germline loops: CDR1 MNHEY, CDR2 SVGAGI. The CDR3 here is CASAKAGSHSYEQYF. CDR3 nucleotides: TGTGCCAGCGCTAAAGCGGGCTCCCACTCCTACGAGCAGTACTTC.

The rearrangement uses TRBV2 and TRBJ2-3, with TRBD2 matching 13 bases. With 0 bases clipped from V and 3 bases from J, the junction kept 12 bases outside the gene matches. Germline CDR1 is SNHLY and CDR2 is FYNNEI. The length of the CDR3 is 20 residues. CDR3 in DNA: TGTGCCAGCAGTGAAGCGCTTCTTCCGACTAGCGGGGGGCGGACAGATACGCAGTATTTT. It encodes CASSEALLPTSGGRTDTQYF.

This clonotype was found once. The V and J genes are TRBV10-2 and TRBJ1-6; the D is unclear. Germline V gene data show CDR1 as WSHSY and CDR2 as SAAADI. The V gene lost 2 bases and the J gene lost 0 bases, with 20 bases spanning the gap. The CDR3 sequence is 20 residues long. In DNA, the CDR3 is TGCGCCAGCAGTGAGGTGTTGGACGTTCCGGTAGGCTCCTATAATTCACCCCTCCACTTT. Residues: CASSEVLDVPVGSYNSPLHF.

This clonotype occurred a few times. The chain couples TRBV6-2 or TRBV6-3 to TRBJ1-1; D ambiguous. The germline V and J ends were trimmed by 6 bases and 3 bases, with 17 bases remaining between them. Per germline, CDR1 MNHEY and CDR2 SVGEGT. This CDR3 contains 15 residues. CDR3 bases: TGTGCCAGCAGCCTAACGCTGGGAGCGGACACTGAAGCTTTCTTT. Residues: CASSLTLGADTEAFF.

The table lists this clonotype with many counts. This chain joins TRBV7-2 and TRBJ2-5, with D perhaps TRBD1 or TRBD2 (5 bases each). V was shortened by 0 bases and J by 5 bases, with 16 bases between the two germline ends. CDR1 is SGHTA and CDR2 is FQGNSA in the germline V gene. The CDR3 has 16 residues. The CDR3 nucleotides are TGTGCCAGCAGCTTAGCGCCTTGGGAGTGGGGGGAGACCCAGTACTTC. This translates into CASSLAPWEWGETQYF.

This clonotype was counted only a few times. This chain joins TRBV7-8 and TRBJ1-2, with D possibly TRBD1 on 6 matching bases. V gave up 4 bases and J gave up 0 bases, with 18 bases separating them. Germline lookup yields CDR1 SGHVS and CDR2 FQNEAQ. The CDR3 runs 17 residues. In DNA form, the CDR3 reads TGTGCCAGCAGCTCCATACAGGGATACTGGGCTAACTATGGCTACACCTTC. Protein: CASSSIQGYWANYGYTF.

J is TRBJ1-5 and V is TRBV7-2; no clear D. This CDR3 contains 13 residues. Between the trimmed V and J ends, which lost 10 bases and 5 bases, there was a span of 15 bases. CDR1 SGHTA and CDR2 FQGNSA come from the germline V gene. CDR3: CANTLEDYQPQHF. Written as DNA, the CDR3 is TGTGCCAACACCCTTGAGGATTATCAGCCCCAGCATTTT.

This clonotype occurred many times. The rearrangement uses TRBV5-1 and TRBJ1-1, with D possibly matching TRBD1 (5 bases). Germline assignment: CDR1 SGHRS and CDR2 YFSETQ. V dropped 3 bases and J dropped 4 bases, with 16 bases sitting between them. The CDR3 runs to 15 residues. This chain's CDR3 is CASSWNLGGATEAFF. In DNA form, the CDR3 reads TGCGCCAGCAGCTGGAACCTTGGAGGGGCCACTGAAGCTTTCTTT.

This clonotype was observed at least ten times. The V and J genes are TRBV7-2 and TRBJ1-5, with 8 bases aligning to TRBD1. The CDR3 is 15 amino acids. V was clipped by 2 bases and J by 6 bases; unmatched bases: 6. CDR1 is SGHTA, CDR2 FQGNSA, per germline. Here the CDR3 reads CASSLSGGLLQPQHF. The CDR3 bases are TGTGCCAGCAGCTTATCAGGGGGCTTACTTCAGCCCCAGCATTTT. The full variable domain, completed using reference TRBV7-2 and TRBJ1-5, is GAGVSQSPSNKVTEKGKDVELRCDPISGHTALYWYRQSLGQGLEFLIYFQGNSAPDKSGLPSDRFSAERTGGSVSTLTIQRTQQEDSAVYLCASSLSGGLLQPQHFGDGTRLSIL.

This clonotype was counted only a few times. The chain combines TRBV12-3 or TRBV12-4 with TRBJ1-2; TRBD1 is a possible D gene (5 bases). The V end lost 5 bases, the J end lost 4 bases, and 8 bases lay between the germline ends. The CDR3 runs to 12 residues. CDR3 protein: CASSRDLYGYTF. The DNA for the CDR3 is TGTGCCAGCAGTCGGGACCTCTATGGCTACACCTTC.

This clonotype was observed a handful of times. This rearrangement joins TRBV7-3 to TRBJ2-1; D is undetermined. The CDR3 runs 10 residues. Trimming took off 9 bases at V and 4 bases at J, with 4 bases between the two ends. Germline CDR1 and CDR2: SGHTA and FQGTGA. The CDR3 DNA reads TGTGCCAGATCTTACAATGAGCAGTTCTTC. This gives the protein CARSYNEQFF.

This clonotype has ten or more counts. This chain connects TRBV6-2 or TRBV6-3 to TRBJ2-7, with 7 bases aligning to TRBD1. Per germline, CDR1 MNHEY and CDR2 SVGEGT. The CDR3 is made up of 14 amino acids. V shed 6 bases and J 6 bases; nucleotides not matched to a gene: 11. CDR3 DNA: TGTGCCAGCAGCTTTACTGGACAGGCCAGCGAGCAGTACGTC. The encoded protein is CASSFTGQASEQYV.

CDR3 protein: CASSLRGTSSGNTIYF. In nucleotides, the CDR3 is TGTGCCAGCAGTTTAAGGGGGACGAGCTCTGGAAACACCATATATTTT. V and J are TRBV27 and TRBJ1-3; D is perhaps TRBD1 (6 bases). This CDR3 comprises 16 residues. In germline, CDR1 is MNHEY, CDR2 SMNVEV (reference sequence). With 2 bases removed from V and 0 bases from J, the gap between germline ends came to 11 bases.

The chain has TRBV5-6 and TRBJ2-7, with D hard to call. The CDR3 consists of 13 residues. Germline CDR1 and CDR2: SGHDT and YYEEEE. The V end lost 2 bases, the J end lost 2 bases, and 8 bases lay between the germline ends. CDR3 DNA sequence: TGTGCCAGCAGCTTTGGCGCACCCTACGAGCAGTACTTC. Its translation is CASSFGAPYEQYF.

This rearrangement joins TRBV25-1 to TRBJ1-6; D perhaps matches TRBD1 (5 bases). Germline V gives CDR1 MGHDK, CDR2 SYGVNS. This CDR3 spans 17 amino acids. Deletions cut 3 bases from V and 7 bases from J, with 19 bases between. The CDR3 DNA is TGTGCCAGCAGTGACTTCTTCCCCTCAGGGTCGAATTCACCCCTCCACTTT. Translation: CASSDFFPSGSNSPLHF.

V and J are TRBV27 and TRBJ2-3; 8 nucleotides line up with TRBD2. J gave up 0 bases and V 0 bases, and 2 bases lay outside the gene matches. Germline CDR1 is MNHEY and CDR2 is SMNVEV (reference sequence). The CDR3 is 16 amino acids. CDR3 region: CASSLSRGASTDTQYF. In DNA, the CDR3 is TGTGCCAGCAGTTTATCGCGGGGGGCCAGCACAGATACGCAGTATTTT.

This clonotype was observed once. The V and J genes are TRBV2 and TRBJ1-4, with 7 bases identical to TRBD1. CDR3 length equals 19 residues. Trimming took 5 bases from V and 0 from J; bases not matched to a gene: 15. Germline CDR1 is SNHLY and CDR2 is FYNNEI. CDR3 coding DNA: TGTGCCAGCAGTCTTACCCCTGGACAGGATTTCCCAACTAATGAAAAACTGTTTTTT. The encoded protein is CASSLTPGQDFPTNEKLFF.

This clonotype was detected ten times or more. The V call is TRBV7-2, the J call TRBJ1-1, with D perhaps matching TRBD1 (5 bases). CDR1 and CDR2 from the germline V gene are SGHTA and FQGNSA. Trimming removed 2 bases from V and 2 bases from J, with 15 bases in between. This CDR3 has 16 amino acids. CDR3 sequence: CASSLYQGLVNTEAFF. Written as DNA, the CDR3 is TGTGCCAGCAGCTTATATCAGGGTTTGGTAAACACTGAAGCTTTCTTT.

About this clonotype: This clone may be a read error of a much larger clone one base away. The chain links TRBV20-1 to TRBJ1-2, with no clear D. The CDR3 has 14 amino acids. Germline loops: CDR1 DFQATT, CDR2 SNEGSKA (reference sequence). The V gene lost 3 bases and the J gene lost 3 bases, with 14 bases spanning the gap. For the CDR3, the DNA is TGCAGTGCTAGGACTCGGGCCGACGACTATGGCTACACCTTC. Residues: CSARTRADDYGYTF.

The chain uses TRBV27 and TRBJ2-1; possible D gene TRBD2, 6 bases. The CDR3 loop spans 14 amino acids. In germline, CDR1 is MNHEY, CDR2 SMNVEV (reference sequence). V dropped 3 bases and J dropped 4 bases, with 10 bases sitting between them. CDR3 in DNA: TGTGCCAGCAGTTTTAGCGGTATTTACAATGAGCAGTTCTTC. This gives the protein CASSFSGIYNEQFF.